This TCR beta chain appears in the sequencing data of a study of T cell changes during pregnancy in multiple sclerosis. The protocol was immunoSEQ multiplex PCR, while the TCRdb copy is restricted to in-frame clones and leaves out a portion. The sample carries roughly 38,000 clones, around 90% recorded once. The specimen comprised CD4+ T cells from peripheral blood mononuclear cells, sampled before pregnancy. This TCR was recovered from a female donor with multiple sclerosis, enrolled in a pregnancy study.

For the CDR3, the DNA is TGCGCCAGCAGCCGGACAGGGGATCTCACTGAAGCTTTCTTT. Its protein is CASSRTGDLTEAFF. The J gene is TRBJ1-1, the V gene TRBV10-2; TRBD1 matches at 9 bases. This CDR3 has 14 amino acids. Germline CDR1 WSHSY, CDR2 SAAADI. J was trimmed by 4 bases and V by 6 bases; bases with no gene match: 6.